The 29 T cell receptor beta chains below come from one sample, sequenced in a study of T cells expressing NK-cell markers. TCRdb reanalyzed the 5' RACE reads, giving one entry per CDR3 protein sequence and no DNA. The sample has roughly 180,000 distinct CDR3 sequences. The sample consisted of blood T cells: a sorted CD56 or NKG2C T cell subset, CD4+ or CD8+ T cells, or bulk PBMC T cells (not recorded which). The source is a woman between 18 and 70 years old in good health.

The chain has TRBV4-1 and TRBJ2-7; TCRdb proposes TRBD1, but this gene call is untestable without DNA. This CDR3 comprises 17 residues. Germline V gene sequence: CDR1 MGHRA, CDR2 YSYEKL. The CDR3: CASSQDGGGLSSYEQYF.

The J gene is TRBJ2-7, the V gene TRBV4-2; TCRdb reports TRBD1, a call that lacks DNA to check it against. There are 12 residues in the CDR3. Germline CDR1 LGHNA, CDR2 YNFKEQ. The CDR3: CASGGQGGEQYF.

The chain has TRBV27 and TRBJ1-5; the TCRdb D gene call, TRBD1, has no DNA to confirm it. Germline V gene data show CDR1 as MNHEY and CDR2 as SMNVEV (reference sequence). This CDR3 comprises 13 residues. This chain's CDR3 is CASSLEGAQPQHF.

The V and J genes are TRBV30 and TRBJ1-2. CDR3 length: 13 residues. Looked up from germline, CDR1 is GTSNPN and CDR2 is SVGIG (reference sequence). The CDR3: CAWSLSHLVGYTF. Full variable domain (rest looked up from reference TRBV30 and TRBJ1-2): SQTIHQWPATLVQPVGSPLSLECTVEGTSNPNLYWYRQAAGRGLQLLFYSVGIGQISSEVPQNLSASRPQDRQFILSSKKLLLSDSGFYLCAWSLSHLVGYTFGSGTRLTVV.

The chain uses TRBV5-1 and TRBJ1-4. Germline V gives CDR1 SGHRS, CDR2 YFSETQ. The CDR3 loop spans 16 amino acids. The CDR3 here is CASSLNLRATNEKLFF.

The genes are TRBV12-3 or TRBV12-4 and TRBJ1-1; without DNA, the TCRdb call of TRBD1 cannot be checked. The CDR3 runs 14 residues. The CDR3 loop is CASSFPQGSSEAFF.

CDR3 region: CASSLVPGVINYEQYF. The J gene is TRBJ2-7, the V gene TRBV5-6; the TCRdb call, TRBD1, lacks DNA for checking. Germline-derived CDR1 and CDR2 are SGHDT and YYEEEE. The CDR3 has 16 residues. Filled out from reference TRBV5-6 and TRBJ2-7, the complete variable domain reads DAGVTQSPTHLIKTRGQQVTLRCSPKSGHDTVSWYQQALGQGPQFIFQYYEEEERQRGNFPDRFSGHQFPNYSSELNVNALLLGDSALYLCASSLVPGVINYEQYFGPGTRLTVT.

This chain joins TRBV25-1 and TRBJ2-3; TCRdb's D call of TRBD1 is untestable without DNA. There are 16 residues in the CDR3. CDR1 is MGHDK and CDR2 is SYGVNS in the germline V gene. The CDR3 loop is CASSVPPGRGTDTQYF.

This CDR3 is CASSPPRGGGNNEKLFF. J is TRBJ1-4 and V is TRBV6-5. Germline values: CDR1 MNHEY, CDR2 SVGAGI. The CDR3 is 17 residues long.

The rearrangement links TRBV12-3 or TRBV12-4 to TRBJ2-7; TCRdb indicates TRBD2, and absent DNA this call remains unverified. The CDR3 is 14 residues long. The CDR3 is CASRPRDSYYEQYF.

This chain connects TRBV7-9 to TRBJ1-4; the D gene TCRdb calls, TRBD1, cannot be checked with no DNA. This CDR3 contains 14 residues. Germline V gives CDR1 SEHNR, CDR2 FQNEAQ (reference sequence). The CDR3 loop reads CASTLGVVNEKLFF. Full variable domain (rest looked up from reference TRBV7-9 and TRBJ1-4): DTGVSQNPRHKITKRGQNVTFRCDPISEHNRLYWYRQTLGQGPEFLTYFQNEAQLEKSRLLSDRFSAERPKGSFSTLEIQRTEQGDSAMYLCASTLGVVNEKLFFGSGTQLSVL.

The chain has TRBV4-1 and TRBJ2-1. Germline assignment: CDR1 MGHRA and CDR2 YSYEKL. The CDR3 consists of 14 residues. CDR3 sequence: CASSQDLRSDEQFF.

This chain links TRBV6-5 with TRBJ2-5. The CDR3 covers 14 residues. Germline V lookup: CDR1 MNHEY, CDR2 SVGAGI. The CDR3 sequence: CASSYTYDQETQYF.

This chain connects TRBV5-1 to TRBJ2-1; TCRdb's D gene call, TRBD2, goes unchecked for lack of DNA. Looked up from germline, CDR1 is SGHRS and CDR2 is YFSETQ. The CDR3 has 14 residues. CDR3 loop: CASSLTAGNNEQFF. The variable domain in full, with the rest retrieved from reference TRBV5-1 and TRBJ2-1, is KAGVTQTPRYLIKTRGQQVTLSCSPISGHRSVSWYQQTPGQGLQFLFEYFSETQRNKGNFPGRFSGRQFSNSRSEMNVSTLELGDSALYLCASSLTAGNNEQFFGPGTRLTVL.

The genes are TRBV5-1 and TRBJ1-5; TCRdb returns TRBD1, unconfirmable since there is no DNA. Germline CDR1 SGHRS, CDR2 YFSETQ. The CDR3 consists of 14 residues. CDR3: CASSPGQGQGPQHF.

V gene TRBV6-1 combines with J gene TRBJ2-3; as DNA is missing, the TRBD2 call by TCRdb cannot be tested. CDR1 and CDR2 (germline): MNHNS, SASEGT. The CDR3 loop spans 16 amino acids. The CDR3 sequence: CASSEHSGRATDTQYF.

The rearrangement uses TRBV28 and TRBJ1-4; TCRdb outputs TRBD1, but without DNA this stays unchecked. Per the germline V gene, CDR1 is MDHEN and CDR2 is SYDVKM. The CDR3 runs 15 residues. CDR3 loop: CASSSARMRGEKLFF.

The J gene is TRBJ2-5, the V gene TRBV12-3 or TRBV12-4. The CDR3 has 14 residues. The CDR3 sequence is CASSLALFRETQYF.

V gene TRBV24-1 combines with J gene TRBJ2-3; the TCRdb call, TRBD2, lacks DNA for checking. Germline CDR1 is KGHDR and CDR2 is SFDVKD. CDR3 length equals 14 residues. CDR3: CATIRGGRTDTQYF.

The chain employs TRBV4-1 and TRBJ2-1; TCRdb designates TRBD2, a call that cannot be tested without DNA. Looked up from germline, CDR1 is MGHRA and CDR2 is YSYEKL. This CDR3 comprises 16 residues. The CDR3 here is CASSSPTSGSYNEQFF.

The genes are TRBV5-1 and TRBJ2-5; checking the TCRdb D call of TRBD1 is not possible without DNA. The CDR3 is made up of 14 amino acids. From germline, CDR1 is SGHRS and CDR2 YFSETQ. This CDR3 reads CASSSGTGGATQYF.

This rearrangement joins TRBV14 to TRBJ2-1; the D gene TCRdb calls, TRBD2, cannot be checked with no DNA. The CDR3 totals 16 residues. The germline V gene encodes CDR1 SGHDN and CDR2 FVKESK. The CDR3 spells CASSQSSSGVRNEQFF.

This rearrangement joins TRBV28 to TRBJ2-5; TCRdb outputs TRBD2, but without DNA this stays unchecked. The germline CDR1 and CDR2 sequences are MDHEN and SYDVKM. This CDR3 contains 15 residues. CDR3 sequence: CASSLLAGERKTQYF.

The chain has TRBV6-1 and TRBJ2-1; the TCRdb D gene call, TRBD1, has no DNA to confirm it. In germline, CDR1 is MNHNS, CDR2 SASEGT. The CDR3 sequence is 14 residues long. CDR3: CASSPSGVGNEQFF.

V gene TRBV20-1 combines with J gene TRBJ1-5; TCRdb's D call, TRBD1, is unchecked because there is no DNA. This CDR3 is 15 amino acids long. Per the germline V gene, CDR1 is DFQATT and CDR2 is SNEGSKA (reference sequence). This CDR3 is CSAAPYDRGKKPQHF.

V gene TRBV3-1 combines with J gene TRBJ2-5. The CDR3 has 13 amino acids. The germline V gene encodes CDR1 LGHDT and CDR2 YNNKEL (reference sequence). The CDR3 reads CASSRRSPETQYF.

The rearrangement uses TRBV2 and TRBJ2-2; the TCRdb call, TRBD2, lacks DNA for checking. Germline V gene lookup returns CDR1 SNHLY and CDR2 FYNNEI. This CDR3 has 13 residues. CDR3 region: CASRFSVTGELFF.

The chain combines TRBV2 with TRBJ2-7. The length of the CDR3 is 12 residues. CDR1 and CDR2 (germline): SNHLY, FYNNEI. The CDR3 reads CASRESSYEQYF.

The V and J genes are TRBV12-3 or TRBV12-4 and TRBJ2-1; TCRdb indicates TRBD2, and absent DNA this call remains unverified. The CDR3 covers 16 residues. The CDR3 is CASSLGTSRVYNEQFF.